The present entry profiles one TCR beta chain with its context. J gave up 8 bases and V 11 bases, and 8 bases lay outside the gene matches. Per germline, CDR1 MDHEN and CDR2 SYDVKM. The CDR3 spans 12 residues. This specimen comes from a study of shared clonotypes between healthy human individuals. Original processing notes: ImmunoSEQ supplied junction-only sequences lacking quality scores, so filtering was different. Sequencing used immunoSEQ multiplex PCR; TCRdb keeps in-frame clones, though not all of them. Clone size and V and J calls were adopted from that table, with D and trimming inferred from the DNA. Seen here are some 2.1 million clones, 85% to 95% observed once, and the top ten hold around 1.7%. Naive CD8 populations comprised CD45RO-negative cells positively selected for CCR7, excluding terminally differentiated effector memory CD45RA+ cells.

The sequencing sample was made of naive CD8+ T cells from PBMCs. The source of this sequence is a young man in good health. Some clones in this sample may be carry-over from other donors' samples. The rearrangement joins TRBV28 to TRBJ2-2; 7 bases map to TRBD1. CDR3: CAVEGAGGELFF. For the CDR3, the DNA is TGTGCCGTCGAGGGGGCCGGAGGGGAGCTGTTTTTT.